The clone carrying this T cell receptor (beta chain) was counted at least ten times. With iRepertoire HTBI primers and Arm-PCR of CDR3 regions, TCR beta libraries were built. TCRdb independently ran MiXCR on the multiplex PCR reads; one entry per CDR3 protein. The sample gives approximately 380,000 distinct CDR3 sequences, 20% of which show up once; about a fifth is in the top ten. Germline-derived CDR1 and CDR2 are MDHEN and SYDVKM. The CDR3 is 15 residues long. V trimming: 3 bases; J trimming: 2 bases; junction bases outside the gene matches: 7. The sample is drawn from a study of regulatory T cells in long-lasting Graves disease. Study-level information: Graves' disease counted as persistent after over 5 years of antithyroid drugs with positive TSH receptor antibodies.

Sample time point: persistent/refractory GD, antithyroid drugs over 5 years with positive TRAb. Extracted PBMC RNA gave rise to the TCR library. The TCR sequence derives from a female donor with Graves disease. The chain carries TRBV28 and TRBJ2-7; 7 bases line up with TRBD2. The sample consisted of peripheral blood mononuclear cells (PBMCs), taken when the disease was refractory, from a patient treated with antithyroid drugs. The CDR3 nucleotides read TGTGCCAGCAGTTTGGGGGGGGAGTCCGCCTACGAGCAGTACTTC. Translation gives CASSLGGESAYEQYF.